Each of the 30 T cell receptor beta chains below was sequenced from the same sample in a study of shared clonotypes between healthy human individuals. Clones were sequenced by immunoSEQ multiplex PCR, and TCRdb holds only the in-frame ones, with some missing. The sample lists 400,000 to 550,000 clones; around three quarters were seen once. The sample taken for sequencing was PBMCs. These receptors came from a woman in her thirties or forties in good health. Some clones in this sample may be carry-over from other donors' samples.

The chain recombines TRBV7-9 with TRBJ2-1, with D possibly matching TRBD2 (6 bases). This CDR3 has 18 amino acids. V was clipped by 5 bases and J by 7 bases, with 27 bases between them. Germline lookup yields CDR1 SEHNR and CDR2 FQNEAQ (reference sequence). The CDR3 protein is CASSNLDAGLDRGNEQFF. CDR3 DNA sequence: TGTGCCAGCAGCAATTTGGACGCCGGACTCGACCGGGGGAATGAGCAGTTCTTC.

The gene calls are TRBV7-6 and TRBJ2-7; 13 bases line up with TRBD2. Trimming took 0 bases from V and 0 from J; bases not matched to a gene: 8. CDR1 and CDR2 (germline): SGHVS, FNYEAQ. The CDR3 runs to 19 residues. CDR3 protein: CASSLAGTSGTLNSYEQYF. In DNA, the CDR3 is TGTGCCAGCAGCTTAGCGGGGACTAGCGGGACCCTAAACTCCTACGAGCAGTACTTC.

The V call is TRBV5-1, the J call TRBJ2-3, with 7 bases lining up with TRBD1. The CDR3 consists of 15 residues. J lost 6 bases, V lost 1 base, and 8 bases had no gene match. Looked up from germline, CDR1 is SGHRS and CDR2 is YFSETQ. The CDR3 DNA sequence: TGCGCCAGCAGCTTGAGCCGGGACAGAACTGATACGCAGTATTTT. Its translation: CASSLSRDRTDTQYF.

The genes are TRBV30 and TRBJ1-1; the D gene is possibly TRBD1 (5 bases). The CDR3 contains 12 residues. In germline, CDR1 is GTSNPN, CDR2 SVGIG (reference sequence). The V end lost 5 bases, the J end lost 0 bases, and 7 bases lay between the germline ends. CDR3 sequence: CAWAGLNTEAFF. As DNA, the CDR3 is TGTGCCTGGGCGGGGCTGAACACTGAAGCTTTCTTT.

The chain has TRBV21-1 and TRBJ1-5. TRBV21-1 is labeled a pseudogene. This CDR3 spans 19 amino acids. The CDR3: CASSTLGEGRDLNNQPQHF. The DNA of the CDR3 is TGTGCCAGCAGCACGCTTGGGGAGGGCAGGGACCTAAACAATCAGCCCCAGCATTTT.

The rearrangement uses TRBV11-2 and TRBJ2-7, with TRBD2 matching 11 bases. CDR1 is SGHAT and CDR2 is FQNNGV in the germline V gene. V dropped 4 bases and J dropped 2; count of bases not matched to a gene: 4. The CDR3 totals 15 residues. CDR3 sequence: CASSSRLAGTYEQYF. CDR3 bases: TGTGCCAGCAGCTCTAGACTAGCGGGAACCTACGAGCAGTACTTC.

This clone showed up many times. The gene calls are TRBV11-2 and TRBJ2-6, with 7 bases lining up with TRBD1. The CDR3 has 15 residues. From germline, CDR1 is SGHAT and CDR2 FQNNGV. J lost 3 bases, V lost 5 bases, and 4 bases had no gene match. CDR3 residues: CASSPDRVGANVLTF. For the CDR3, the DNA is TGTGCCAGCAGCCCAGACAGGGTTGGGGCCAACGTCCTGACTTTC.

The chain carries TRBV29-1 and TRBJ1-2; D unresolved. CDR1 is SQVTM, CDR2 ANQGSEA, per germline. The CDR3 totals 12 residues. The ends were cut back, 1 base at V and 4 bases at J, with 7 bases in the middle. CDR3 residues: CSVEGVLYGYTF. CDR3 DNA: TGCAGCGTTGAAGGTGTCCTCTATGGCTACACCTTC.

This clone was picked up a small number of times. The chain carries TRBV5-6 and TRBJ2-1, with TRBD2 identical over 12 bases. The CDR3 contains 16 residues. From germline, CDR1 is SGHDT and CDR2 YYEEEE. V shed 6 bases, J shed 9 bases, and the junction held 13 bases outside the gene matches. CDR3 bases: TGTGCCAGCAACCAGCTAGCGGGAGGGCCGGGTGGTGAGCAGTTCTTC. This sequence encodes CASNQLAGGPGGEQFF.

This chain links TRBV7-9 with TRBJ1-1; no clear D gene. Germline loops: CDR1 SEHNR, CDR2 FQNEAQ (reference sequence). The CDR3 has 14 amino acids. V was cut by 5 bases and J by 3 bases, with 13 bases left in between. The CDR3 bases are TGTGCCAGCAGCCGAGACGTCTCAGACACTGAAGCTTTCTTT. This encodes CASSRDVSDTEAFF.

This sequence joins TRBV5-1 and TRBJ1-1; 7 positions agree with TRBD1. Trimming removed 3 bases from V and 5 bases from J; junction bases left unmatched: 10. The CDR3 consists of 15 residues. CDR1 and CDR2 from the germline V gene are SGHRS and YFSETQ. This CDR3 reads CASSSAPQGVTEAFF. The CDR3 DNA reads TGCGCCAGCAGCTCGGCCCCCCAGGGGGTGACTGAAGCTTTCTTT.

This clone was seen only once. The chain recombines TRBV2 with TRBJ2-7; D is tentatively TRBD1 or TRBD2 (6 bases each). The V end lost 4 bases, the J end lost 6 bases, and 16 bases lay between the germline ends. This CDR3 has 14 amino acids. The germline gives CDR1 SNHLY, CDR2 FYNNEI. The CDR3 loop reads CASSGGGRTVEQYF. In nucleotides, the CDR3 is TGTGCCAGCAGTGGTGGGGGGCGTACGGTCGAGCAGTACTTC.

The chain has TRBV6-1 and TRBJ2-3, with D perhaps TRBD1 or TRBD2 (7 bases each). The CDR3 extends over 14 amino acids. Germline CDR1 and CDR2: MNHNS and SASEGT. With 11 bases removed from V and 0 bases from J, the gap between germline ends came to 15 bases. CDR3 bases: TGTGCCTCCAGGGGGAGGGTAAGCACAGATACGCAGTATTTT. This encodes CASRGRVSTDTQYF.

This clone came up a few times. V is TRBV27 and J is TRBJ1-1, with D perhaps TRBD1 (6 bases). Germline CDR1 reads MNHEY; CDR2 reads SMNVEV (reference sequence). Between the trimmed V and J ends, which lost 0 bases and 4 bases, there was a span of 15 bases. The CDR3 consists of 16 residues. The CDR3 nucleotides read TGTGCCAGCAGTTTATCCTACGGCAGGGGCCTCACTGAAGCTTTCTTT. As protein: CASSLSYGRGLTEAFF.

The chain has TRBV6-1 and TRBJ2-3; D is ambiguous. Germline CDR1 is MNHNS and CDR2 is SASEGT. The CDR3 length is 14 residues. The ends were cut back, 3 bases at V and 1 base at J, with 8 bases in the middle. CDR3 DNA sequence: TGTGCCAGCAGTGACGACACGGGCACAGATACGCAGTATTTT. It codes for CASSDDTGTDTQYF.

This clone showed up just a few times. The chain carries TRBV5-1 and TRBJ2-3; D possibly matches TRBD1 or TRBD2 (5 bases each). Germline V lookup: CDR1 SGHRS, CDR2 YFSETQ. The CDR3 is 14 residues long. Trimming took 4 bases from V and 0 from J, leaving 9 bases between them. DNA of the CDR3: TGCGCCAGCAGCCCGGGACCCAGCACAGATACGCAGTATTTT. Translated: CASSPGPSTDTQYF.

V is TRBV29-1 and J is TRBJ2-3; D is uncertain. V gave up 7 bases and J gave up 5 bases, with 16 bases separating them. In germline, CDR1 is SQVTM, CDR2 ANQGSEA. There are 13 residues in the CDR3. CDR3 residues: CSEKTSARDTQYF. In nucleotides, the CDR3 is TGCAGCGAAAAGACAAGCGCACGAGATACGCAGTATTTT.

This clone appeared a single time. This chain uses TRBV14 with TRBJ2-1; 7 positions agree with TRBD2. CDR1 is SGHDN, CDR2 FVKESK, per germline. The junction had 6 bases not matched to a gene; V was cut back by 1 base and J by 3 bases. This CDR3 is 16 amino acids long. The CDR3 loop reads CASSQGKAGNYNEQFF. The DNA of the CDR3 is TGTGCCAGCAGCCAAGGTAAAGCGGGAAACTACAATGAGCAGTTCTTC.

This chain uses TRBV18 with TRBJ2-7; D could derive from TRBD1 or TRBD2 (5 bases each). Trimming took off 2 bases at V and 2 bases at J, with 25 bases between the two ends. The CDR3 is made up of 19 amino acids. Germline CDR1 and CDR2: KGHSH and LQKENI. CDR3 amino acids: CASSPVDRGPSTSTYEQYF. CDR3 sequence (DNA): TGTGCCAGCTCACCAGTCGATAGGGGACCATCCACCTCGACCTACGAGCAGTACTTC.

This rearrangement joins TRBV5-6 to TRBJ2-1; 13 nucleotides agree with TRBD2. CDR1 is SGHDT, CDR2 YYEEEE, per germline. With V trimmed by 5 bases and J by 6 bases, 11 bases remained unmatched. The CDR3 sequence is 17 residues long. Written as DNA, the CDR3 is TGTGCCAGCAGACCGGCCCCGGGACTAGCGGGACCCAATGAGCAGTTCTTC. Amino acid sequence: CASRPAPGLAGPNEQFF.

The chain employs TRBV11-3 and TRBJ2-3, with 8 positions matching TRBD1. CDR1 is SGHNT, CDR2 YENEEA, per germline. CDR3 length equals 14 residues. The trim removed 5 bases at V and 4 bases at J, leaving 5 bases unmatched. CDR3 residues: CASSPGQASDTQYF. The CDR3 nucleotides read TGTGCCAGCAGCCCGGGACAGGCGTCAGATACGCAGTATTTT.

This chain joins TRBV5-8 and TRBJ2-1, with 7 bases matching TRBD2. The germline V gene has CDR1 SGHTS and CDR2 YDEGEE. Trimming took 3 bases from V and 5 from J; bases not matched to a gene: 8. The CDR3 loop spans 15 amino acids. The CDR3 spells CASSSGRQPHNEQFF. The DNA for the CDR3 is TGTGCCAGCAGCTCCGGGAGGCAGCCACACAATGAGCAGTTCTTC.

The gene calls are TRBV5-1 and TRBJ2-5; possibly TRBD1 for D (6 bases). The CDR3 sequence is 17 residues long. Germline assignment: CDR1 SGHRS and CDR2 YFSETQ. Trimming shortened V by 4 bases and J by 1 base, and 20 bases separated the two germline ends. Written as DNA, the CDR3 is TGCGCCAGCAGCGTCCCCCGGACAGAACCCACCCAAGAGACCCAGTACTTC. This gives the protein CASSVPRTEPTQETQYF. Variable domain in full (rest from reference TRBV5-1 and TRBJ2-5): KAGVTQTPRYLIKTRGQQVTLSCSPISGHRSVSWYQQTPGQGLQFLFEYFSETQRNKGNFPGRFSGRQFSNSRSEMNVSTLELGDSALYLCASSVPRTEPTQETQYFGPGTRLLVL.

On this clone itself: A far bigger clonotype differs at one base, so this is likely a read error. The chain uses TRBV6-1 and TRBJ2-2; the D call may be TRBD1 or TRBD2 (5 bases each). The CDR3 totals 15 residues. Germline CDR1 MNHNS, CDR2 SASEGT. The V and J ends lost 7 bases and 3 bases respectively, with 15 bases between them. CDR3 sequence (DNA): TGTGCCAGCACCCCGGAGGACACTCACACCGGGGAGCTGTTTTTT. It encodes CASTPEDTHTGELFF.

This rearrangement joins TRBV7-6 to TRBJ2-3, with TRBD2 as a possible D gene (6 bases). Germline V gene sequence: CDR1 SGHVS, CDR2 FNYEAQ. The CDR3 has 14 amino acids. V shed 5 bases and J shed 7 bases, with 16 bases lying between them. The CDR3 loop is CASSRPEGPNTQYF. The CDR3 coding sequence is TGTGCCAGCAGCCGGCCGGAGGGCCCTAATACGCAGTATTTT. Together with reference TRBV7-6 and TRBJ2-3, the CDR3 gives the full variable domain: GAGVSQSPRYKVTKRGQDVALRCDPISGHVSLYWYRQALGQGPEFLTYFNYEAQQDKSGLPNDRFSAERPEGSISTLTIQRTEQRDSAMYRCASSRPEGPNTQYFGPGTRLTVL.

This sequence joins TRBV7-9 and TRBJ2-3, with D possibly matching TRBD2 (6 bases). With 5 bases removed from V and 0 bases from J, the gap between germline ends came to 15 bases. CDR1 and CDR2 from the germline V gene are SEHNR and FQNEAQ (reference sequence). This CDR3 has 16 amino acids. For the CDR3, the DNA is TGTGCCAGCAGCCGAAGGGGAGCGGGTAGCACAGATACGCAGTATTTT. Translating it yields CASSRRGAGSTDTQYF. Combining the CDR3 with reference TRBV7-9 and TRBJ2-3 gives the whole variable domain DTGVSQNPRHKITKRGQNVTFRCDPISEHNRLYWYRQTLGQGPEFLTYFQNEAQLEKSRLLSDRFSAERPKGSFSTLEIQRTEQGDSAMYLCASSRRGAGSTDTQYFGPGTRLTVL.

As for this clone: A clone one base away is much larger, so this may be a read error. At the DNA level, this CDR3 is encoded by other sequences in the same sample as well. The J gene is TRBJ2-4, the V gene TRBV28; 7 positions agree with TRBD1. The CDR3 has 13 amino acids. With 10 bases clipped from V and 1 base from J, the junction kept 4 bases outside the gene matches. Germline CDR1 and CDR2: MDHEN and SYDVKM. The CDR3 sequence: CATVDRAKNIQYF. The CDR3 nucleotides read TGTGCCACCGTGGACAGGGCCAAAAACATTCAGTACTTC.

The chain combines TRBV5-4 with TRBJ1-1; possible D gene TRBD1, 6 bases. Germline-derived CDR1 and CDR2 are SGHNT and YYREEE (reference sequence). This CDR3 region has 18 residues. V shed 0 bases and J shed 0 bases, with 18 bases lying between them. Written as DNA, the CDR3 is TGTGCCAGCAGCTTGGCCTCACGGGGGCGCGGGATGAACACTGAAGCTTTCTTT. It is translated as CASSLASRGRGMNTEAFF. The full variable domain, with the rest looked up from reference TRBV5-4 and TRBJ1-1, is ETGVTQSPTHLIKTRGQQVTLRCSSQSGHNTVSWYQQALGQGPQFIFQYYREEENGRGNFPPRFSGLQFPNYSSELNVNALELDDSALYLCASSLASRGRGMNTEAFFGQGTRLTVV.

As regards this clone: A junction end diverges from the germline sequence, so it may reflect a read error. The genes are TRBV7-7 and TRBJ2-3; TRBD1 or TRBD2 may be the D gene (7 bases each). Germline lookup yields CDR1 SSHAT and CDR2 FNYEAQ (reference sequence). The length of the CDR3 is 15 residues. The CDR3 reads CASSPQGGKGDTQYF. The DNA for the CDR3 is TGTGCTAGCAGCCCCCAGGGGGGGAAAGGGGATACGCAGTATTTT.

For this clone: A read error is possible here, since a much larger clone lies one base away. In the same sample, other DNA sequences code for this CDR3. The chain recombines TRBV28 with TRBJ1-4, with D perhaps TRBD1 (6 bases). The CDR3 loop spans 12 amino acids. CDR1 and CDR2 from the germline V gene are MDHEN and SYDVKM. V shed 5 bases and J shed 8 bases, with 9 bases lying between them. DNA of the CDR3: TGTGCCAGCAGTCCAGACAGGGAAAAACTGTTTTTT. Translated: CASSPDREKLFF.